This T cell receptor (beta chain) was captured by sequencing in a study of OX40 agonist ivuxolimab in advanced cancers. The overall study: Hepatocellular carcinoma, melanoma, renal cell or head and neck cancer affected the dose-escalation patients.

Details on this clone: The target antigen is unknown.

The method was immunoSEQ multiplex PCR; TCRdb's version includes in-frame clones alone and lacks a portion of them. The sample has nearly 95,000 clones, around 94% seen once. Study-wide points: On average, CD8+ T cells showed a greater number of expanded clones than CD4+. The CD4+ and CD8+ T cells in the blood had expanded clonally by week 6 at 0.1 to 3.0 mg/kg.

The V gene's germline CDR1 is MGHRA and CDR2 YSYEKL. The length of the CDR3 is 18 residues. The junction had 6 bases not matched to a gene; V was cut back by 0 bases and J by 0 bases. Baseline was the first blood sampling point, followed by cycle 4 day 1 and cycle 7 day 1. J is TRBJ2-7 and V is TRBV4-1; TRBD1 agrees at 12 bases. The receptor's source is an adult with an advanced solid tumor such as melanoma, head and neck, liver or kidney cancer. The sequenced sample was CD4+ or CD8+ T cells sorted from blood, obtained in a trial of the OX40 agonist ivuxolimab. The CDR3 protein is CASSQEGGQGAGSYEQYF. CDR3 in DNA: TGCGCCAGCAGCCAAGAAGGGGGACAGGGGGCTGGCTCCTACGAGCAGTACTTC.